These T cell receptor beta chains were read from a single sample in a study of blood T cell repertoires in COVID-19. Clones were sequenced by immunoSEQ multiplex PCR, and TCRdb holds only the in-frame ones, with some missing. There are about 270,000 clones in the sample; approximately 90% occur only once, and over 4% lies in the top ten. Sequencing input: PBMCs or T cells enriched from blood (not recorded which). Receptors originate from a young woman with acute COVID-19. CDR3s include the opening cysteine and the closing phenylalanine or tryptophan.

J,V,CDR3
TRBJ1-1,TRBV2,CASTLWGQAFF
TRBJ2-3,TRBV19,CASSIRDSYTDTQYF
TRBJ1-4,TRBV6-4,CANGPGSEKLFF
TRBJ2-2,TRBV7-3,CASSSRPSYAGDSRRAGELFF
TRBJ2-5,TRBV5-8,CASSQGQRQETQYF
TRBJ1-1,TRBV5-5,CASSPWDRANTEAFF
TRBJ1-3,TRBV12-3/TRBV12-4,CASSLGNTIYF
TRBJ2-1,TRBV6-6,CASSPTGSGRGYEQFF
TRBJ1-1,TRBV18,CASSPGPAGSTEAFF
TRBJ1-3,TRBV6-5,CASSYGQGLSGNTIYF
TRBJ2-7,TRBV25-1,CASTISAGSYEQYF
TRBJ2-3,TRBV27,CASNPGDRTPPDTQYF
TRBJ1-2,TRBV9,CASSYQSDSSRRGYTF
TRBJ2-7,TRBV6-2/TRBV6-3,CASSSAAGESYEQYF
TRBJ1-4,TRBV2,CASSEPPRGEKLFF